A single T cell receptor beta chain is shown here with its context. This sample stems from a study of shared clonotypes between healthy human individuals. J lost 9 bases, V lost 4 bases, and 8 bases had no gene match. The CDR3 totals 13 residues. Germline V gives CDR1 SGHRS, CDR2 YFSETQ. Produced via immunoSEQ multiplex PCR; TCRdb's table is partial and in-frame only. The sample has over 1.5 million clones, approximately 98% seen once; the top ten hold roughly 0.45%. The chain joins TRBV5-1 to TRBJ2-5, with TRBD1 matching over 8 bases. The source of this sequence is a man aged 25 to 45 in good health. The material sequenced was naive CD4+ T cells sorted from blood. This sample's subset: CD45RA+ positively selected. The CDR3: CASSRGTGEAQYF. Here the CDR3 DNA reads TGCGCCAGCAGCCGAGGGACAGGCGAGGCCCAGTACTTC.